The rows below give T cell receptor beta chains drawn from one sample of a study of response to subunit inactivated influenza vaccine. TCRdb called the RT-PCR reads again in MiXCR, with one record for every CDR3 protein. Of fewer than 600,000 distinct CDR3 sequences in the sample, more than 7% were seen once. The source was PBMCs from blood, collected around 25 months after vaccination. The receptors were gathered from a man aged 50 to 75 who received an inactivated influenza vaccine. The CDR3 runs from the conserved cysteine through the conserved F or W. The D gene is left open where the match is weak. Expanded clones get a size class; other rows say once, few or many, or leave the size out.

NA,NA,TRBJ2-3,TRBV5-1,TGCGCCAGAAGAGGGACCCAACCGACAGATACGCAGTATTTT,CARRGTQPTDTQYF
NA,few,TRBJ2-1,TRBV5-6,TGTGCCAGCAGCTTTGGGGGTACCACCTACAATGAGCAGTTCTTC,CASSFGGTTYNEQFF
TRBD2,many,TRBJ2-5,TRBV12-3/TRBV12-4,TGTGCCAGCAGTTTAAGGGCTAGCGGGGGGCATACCCAAGAGACCCAGTACTTC,CASSLRASGGHTQETQYF
TRBD1,many,TRBJ2-7,TRBV9,TGTGCCAGCAGCCCCCGACAGGGCGGTTTTGAAGAGCAGTACTTC,CASSPRQGGFEEQYF
NA,NA,TRBJ2-3,TRBV20-1,TGCAGTGCTAGTGAGGCTAATCCAGATACGCAGTATTTT,CSASEANPDTQYF
NA,few,TRBJ2-2,TRBV6-2/TRBV6-3,TGTGCCAGCAGTTACTCGTACGAGCGGGCCGCGAACACCGGGGAGCTGTTTTTT,CASSYSYERAANTGELFF
NA,NA,TRBJ2-3,TRBV27,TGTGCCAGCAGTGTTACTAGCACAGATACGCAGTATTTT,CASSVTSTDTQYF
TRBD1,NA,TRBJ1-2,TRBV3-1,TGTGCCAGCAGCCCGACAGGGGGCTTCAACTTTAACTATGGCTACACCTTC,CASSPTGGFNFNYGYTF
NA,NA,TRBJ2-1,TRBV2,TGTGCCAGCAGTGGGGAGAACAATGAGCAGTTCTTC,CASSGENNEQFF
TRBD1,many,TRBJ1-2,TRBV28,TGTGCCAGCAGCCGAGACAGGGCGGGGGGTGGCTACACCTTC,CASSRDRAGGGYTF
TRBD1,many,TRBJ1-5,TRBV20-1,TGCAGTGCTAGAGATCCTCGACAGGGGGAGGATTGGACCCAGCATTTT,CSARDPRQGEDWTQHF
TRBD2,few,TRBJ2-1,TRBV4-2,TGTGCCAGCAGCCAAAGCGGGGGACCCTACAATGAGCAGTTCTTC,CASSQSGGPYNEQFF
NA,few,TRBJ2-5,TRBV28,TGTGCCAGCAGTTCAAGGGTATGGACGGGAGAGACCCAGTACTTC,CASSSRVWTGETQYF
NA,few,TRBJ2-3,TRBV6-1,TGTGCCAGCAGATACGCAGATACGCAGTATTTT,CASRYADTQYF
NA,NA,TRBJ2-7,TRBV11-2,TGTGCCAGCAGCTTAATCGGGCGGGGATCCTACGAGCAGTACTTC,CASSLIGRGSYEQYF
TRBD1,many,TRBJ2-1,TRBV4-2,TGTGCCAGCAGCCAATTGGACAGGGACAATGAGCAGTTCTTC,CASSQLDRDNEQFF
TRBD2,NA,TRBJ2-1,TRBV10-3,TGTGCCATCAGTGATGAGGCTAGCGGGAGGAGAAATGAGCAGTTCTTC,CAISDEASGRRNEQFF